This passage covers 3 T cell receptor beta chains from one sample sequenced in a study of blood T cell repertoires in COVID-19. Clones were sequenced by immunoSEQ multiplex PCR, and TCRdb holds only the in-frame ones, with some missing. This table has fewer than 80,000 clones, about 88% appearing once. Source material: peripheral blood. Source of these receptors: a human donor in a cohort sampled during active COVID-19.

The V call is TRBV5-4, the J call TRBJ2-7, with 8 bases that match TRBD1. The CDR3 has 15 amino acids. In germline, CDR1 is SGHNT, CDR2 YYREEE (reference sequence). The junction had 6 bases not matched to a gene; V was cut back by 4 bases and J by 0 bases. The CDR3 reads CASSVGQDGSYEQYF. CDR3 DNA sequence: TGTGCCAGCAGCGTGGGACAGGACGGCTCCTACGAGCAGTACTTC.

The CDR3 sequence: CASSAIDTQYF. DNA of the CDR3: TGTGCCAGCAGCGCTATCGATACGCAGTATTTT. The chain has TRBV7-2 and TRBJ2-3; D gene uncertain. This CDR3 has 11 residues. In germline, CDR1 is SGHTA, CDR2 FQGNSA. Trimming cost V 5 bases and J 6 bases, with 6 bases left between them. Combining the CDR3 with reference TRBV7-2 and TRBJ2-3 gives the whole variable domain GAGVSQSPSNKVTEKGKDVELRCDPISGHTALYWYRQSLGQGLEFLIYFQGNSAPDKSGLPSDRFSAERTGGSVSTLTIQRTQQEDSAVYLCASSAIDTQYFGPGTRLTVL.

The chain couples TRBV2 to TRBJ2-3; 12 bases match TRBD1. Per germline, CDR1 SNHLY and CDR2 FYNNEI. The CDR3 has 15 amino acids. The J segment lost 6 bases and the V segment lost 8 bases, leaving 9 bases of the junction unmatched. The CDR3 is CASHPGQGATDTQYF. DNA for the CDR3: TGTGCCAGCCACCCGGGACAGGGGGCAACGGATACGCAGTATTTT.